These 10 T cell receptor beta chains were all obtained from the same sample, sequenced in a study of a mutant IDH1 vaccine in newly diagnosed glioma. Time point meaning: baseline, week 1 (first vaccination visit). The treatment here: pre-vaccination baseline after standard-of-care therapy. Clones were read by immunoSEQ multiplex PCR, and TCRdb kept only the in-frame ones, dropping some. The table records 45,000 to 60,000 clones, 65% to 80% of them present only once. Sequenced material: PBMCs, taken from a glioma patient treated with radiotherapy, temozolomide or both. These receptor sequences come from a woman in her 40s with glioma.

This chain links TRBV29-1 with TRBJ1-1; 8 bases match TRBD1. The CDR3 length is 16 residues. V lost 0 bases to trimming and J lost 8 bases; unmatched junction nucleotides: 14. CDR1 and CDR2 (germline): SQVTM, ANQGSEA. The CDR3 DNA sequence: TGCAGCGTTGAAGACAGGGGCGACAGGGGCAGGAGGGAAGCTTTCTTT. It yields the protein CSVEDRGDRGRREAFF. The whole variable domain, filled in from reference TRBV29-1 and TRBJ1-1, reads SAVISQKPSRDICQRGTSLTIQCQVDSQVTMMFWYRQQPGQSLTLIATANQGSEATYESGFVIDKFPISRPNLTFSTLTVSNMSPEDSSIYLCSVEDRGDRGRREAFFGQGTRLTVV.

The chain employs TRBV7-2 and TRBJ2-1; D perhaps matches TRBD2 (6 bases). The CDR3 is 14 amino acids. The V gene lost 5 bases and the J gene lost 7 bases, with 15 bases spanning the gap. Germline assignment: CDR1 SGHTA and CDR2 FQGNSA. Written as DNA, the CDR3 is TGTGCCAGCAGCCCGCGCGAGGGGAGGAATGAGCAGTTCTTC. Translated: CASSPREGRNEQFF.

The V and J genes are TRBV5-1 and TRBJ2-7; 8 bases align to TRBD2. This CDR3 spans 14 amino acids. CDR1 SGHRS and CDR2 YFSETQ come from the germline V gene. V lost 1 base to trimming and J lost 4 bases; unmatched junction nucleotides: 4. CDR3 DNA: TGCGCCAGCAGCTTGTATAGCGGGACTTACGAGCAGTACTTC. It specifies CASSLYSGTYEQYF.

The rearrangement links TRBV5-4 to TRBJ2-2; 14 bases are shared with TRBD2. CDR1 and CDR2 from the germline V gene are SGHNT and YYREEE (reference sequence). This CDR3 contains 16 residues. The V and J ends lost 4 bases and 7 bases, in that order; junction bases with no gene match: 6. The chain's CDR3 is CASSMGLAGAGGELFF. In DNA, the CDR3 is TGTGCCAGCAGCATGGGACTAGCGGGGGCCGGCGGGGAGCTGTTTTTT.

The chain employs TRBV5-1 and TRBJ2-7, with TRBD1 identical over 9 bases. The J segment lost 3 bases and the V segment lost 0 bases, leaving 4 bases of the junction unmatched. This CDR3 is 15 amino acids long. In germline, CDR1 is SGHRS, CDR2 YFSETQ. CDR3 region: CASSLVGTGFYEQYF. CDR3 DNA: TGCGCCAGCAGCTTGGTAGGGACAGGGTTCTACGAGCAGTACTTC.

The genes are TRBV10-3 and TRBJ2-1, with D possibly called TRBD1 or TRBD2 (5 bases each). Germline-derived CDR1 and CDR2 are ENHRY and SYGVKD. Trimming cost V 11 bases and J 4 bases, with 21 bases left between them. CDR3 length: 15 residues. CDR3 coding DNA: TGTGCCGGTGGTGGGGACCCACCGTTTTACAATGAGCAGTTCTTC. Amino acids: CAGGGDPPFYNEQFF.

This clone has only one observation. The J gene is TRBJ2-7, the V gene TRBV6-4; no clear D. Germline V gene sequence: CDR1 MRHNA, CDR2 SNTAGT. The V gene lost 0 bases and the J gene lost 11 bases, with 14 bases spanning the gap. This CDR3 contains 13 residues. DNA for the CDR3: TGTGCCAGCAGTGACTCCTTCGGGCGGAGCAAGTACTTC. Translated: CASSDSFGRSKYF.

J is TRBJ1-2 and V is TRBV5-6; D not resolved. The germline CDR1 and CDR2 sequences are SGHDT and YYEEEE. With 4 bases removed from V and 2 bases from J, the gap between germline ends came to 15 bases. The CDR3 loop spans 15 amino acids. CDR3 protein: CASSSSGFLNYGYTF. The CDR3 nucleotides are TGTGCCAGCAGCAGTTCGGGTTTTTTAAACTATGGCTACACCTTC.

The chain has TRBV2 and TRBJ2-3; 10 bases agree with TRBD2. Trimming removed 8 bases from V and 7 bases from J; junction bases left unmatched: 9. The CDR3 spans 14 residues. CDR1 and CDR2 (germline): SNHLY, FYNNEI. The CDR3 sequence: CASCQGLAQNTQYF. The CDR3 DNA sequence: TGTGCCAGCTGTCAGGGACTAGCGCAAAATACGCAGTATTTT.

The gene calls are TRBV30 and TRBJ1-3; 9 bases line up with TRBD1. Germline CDR1 and CDR2: GTSNPN and SVGIG (reference sequence). The CDR3 covers 14 residues. J gave up 5 bases and V 5 bases, and 7 bases lay outside the gene matches. Here the CDR3 reads CAWDKGTGRNTIYF. CDR3 DNA sequence: TGTGCCTGGGACAAGGGGACAGGGCGAAACACCATATATTTT.